This T cell receptor beta chain was retrieved from a study of T-cell memory formation after mild COVID-19. This clonotype was observed a few times. TCRdb reanalysed the 5' RACE reads using MiXCR and keeps one entry per CDR3 protein. This sample yields 80,000 to 90,000 distinct CDR3 sequences, of which nearly 25% are seen a single time; roughly 39% belongs to the top ten. The receptor's source is a man between 18 and 29 years old who had mild COVID-19 (a few samples of this study predate the infection). Cell type and time point are not known. The sequenced sample was PBMCs or a T cell subset sorted from them (not recorded which).

CDR3 sequence reads: CATSDRTSGGLSDTQYF. DNA of the CDR3: TGTGCCACCAGTGACCGGACTAGCGGGGGCCTCTCAGATACGCAGTATTTT. This chain links TRBV24-1 with TRBJ2-3, with 13 bases fitting TRBD2. The length of the CDR3 is 17 residues. Germline-derived CDR1 and CDR2 are KGHDR and SFDVKD. Losses at the gene ends were 4 bases for V and 4 bases for J; bases not matched to a gene: 7.